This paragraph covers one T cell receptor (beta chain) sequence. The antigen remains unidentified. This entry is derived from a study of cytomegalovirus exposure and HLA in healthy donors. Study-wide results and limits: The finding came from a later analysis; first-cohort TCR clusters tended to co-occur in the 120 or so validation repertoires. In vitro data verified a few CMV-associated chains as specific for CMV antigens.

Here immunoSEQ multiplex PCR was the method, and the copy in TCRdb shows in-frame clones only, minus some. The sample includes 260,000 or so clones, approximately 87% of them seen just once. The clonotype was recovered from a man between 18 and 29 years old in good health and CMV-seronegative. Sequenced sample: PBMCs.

CDR3 sequence: CASSQGRQGDTEAFF. CDR3 nucleotides: TGCGCCAGCAGCCAAGGTAGACAGGGCGACACTGAAGCTTTCTTT. This chain links TRBV4-1 with TRBJ1-1; 7 bases agree with TRBD1. V was pared by 1 base and J by 3 bases, with 5 bases of the junction left unmatched. The CDR3 totals 15 residues. Per germline, CDR1 MGHRA and CDR2 YSYEKL.